The sequence of this TCR beta chain was determined in a study of T-cell memory formation after mild COVID-19. The study, taken as a whole, reports: Cross-reactive memory apparently joined, as some responding clones appeared in pre-infection memory.

Remarks on this clonotype: Its cognate antigen is unknown.

From 5'RACE with constant-segment primers came TCR alpha and TCR beta cDNA libraries that carried sample barcodes and UMIs. TCRdb processed the 5' RACE reads anew with MiXCR; each CDR3 protein has one entry. The table has roughly 370,000 distinct CDR3 sequences, about 17% seen once. The CDR3 is made up of 13 amino acids. Trimming left V 6 bases short and J 0 bases short, with 9 bases between. Source material: PBMCs or a T cell subset sorted from them (not recorded which). The source of this sequence is a man aged 18 to 29 who had mild COVID-19 (a few samples of this study predate the infection). Cell type and time point are not known. This sequence joins TRBV12-3 or TRBV12-4 and TRBJ2-7; D is uncertain. CDR3 protein: CASRQTSSYEQYF. The CDR3 coding sequence is TGTGCCAGCAGGCAGACGAGCTCCTACGAGCAGTACTTC.